This T cell receptor beta chain was retrieved from a study of T cells in Graves' hyperthyroidism and ophthalmopathy. This clonotype was seen more than once but under ten times. Antigen unknown. Study-wide points: Most expanded thyroid clonotypes above 0.001 also appeared in blood.

Patients between 18 and 65 years old had hyperthyroidism, newly diagnosed and lasting under 2 months. The study excluded patients with uncontrolled infection, other autoimmune disease, pregnancy or lactation. PBMCs stemmed from over 7.5 ml fresh peripheral blood. RNA transcripts provided the source from which TCR beta CDR3 regions were amplified. HTBI primers were employed in a first-round RT-PCR of the TCR CDR3. TCRdb re-derived calls from the multiplex PCR reads in MiXCR, one entry per CDR3 protein. The sample consists of roughly 740,000 distinct CDR3 sequences, roughly 15% of them appearing once. CDR1 is SGHRS, CDR2 YFSETQ, per germline. The V and J ends lost 0 bases and 10 bases respectively, with 14 bases between them. CDR3 length equals 15 residues.

The TCR sequence derives from a man between 18 and 35 years old with Graves' hyperthyroidism. This chain uses TRBV5-1 with TRBJ1-6; D is ambiguous. The sample consisted of blood. The CDR3 is CASSLGGEPKSPLHF. The CDR3 DNA is TGCGCCAGCAGCTTGGGAGGAGAGCCTAAGTCACCCCTCCACTTT. The variable domain in full, with the rest retrieved from reference TRBV5-1 and TRBJ1-6, is KAGVTQTPRYLIKTRGQQVTLSCSPISGHRSVSWYQQTPGQGLQFLFEYFSETQRNKGNFPGRFSGRQFSNSRSEMNVSTLELGDSALYLCASSLGGEPKSPLHFGNGTRLTVT.